One T cell receptor beta chain is described in this entry. Its antigen is not yet known. No base qualities exist here, and no much larger clone lies one base off it. This specimen comes from a study of a mutant IDH1 vaccine in newly diagnosed glioma (dated by TCRdb to 2020 to 2022). The study in broad terms: Vaccination began 4-6 weeks after radiotherapy alone, or alongside temozolomide cycles in the chemotherapy-containing groups. The week-35 safety follow-up was designated visit V12, and the week-47 end of study was designated visit V13. Peripheral blood samples were drawn at six visits, namely V03 (baseline), V05, V07, V10, V12 and V13. Before enrollment, patients had received standard therapy of radiotherapy alone, temozolomide alone, or radiochemotherapy with temozolomide; most received the combination. Of the roughly 34 treated patients, 62.5% were male and roughly 38% were female, and a mean age of about 37 years was recorded. For exploratory analyses, longitudinal TCRB deep sequencing was carried out in about two dozen treated patients wherever samples were available.

The cysteine opens and the phenylalanine closes a CDR3 of 15 amino acids. Here the CDR3 DNA is all that survives: 45 bases in frame from base 1. Relative to germline, V is missing 4 bases and J is missing 4 bases, with 4 bases of the junction outside any gene match. CDR1 and CDR2, per the germline V gene, are MDHEN and SYDVKM. What the time point label conveys for this sample: week 35, safety follow-up. Each vaccine dose, consisting of 300 ug of a 20-mer mutant IDH1 peptide in Montanide, was administered subcutaneously with topical imiquimod. Patients received eight vaccinations in weeks 1, 3, 5, 7, 11, 15, 19 and 23, corresponding to visits V03 through V10. Newly diagnosed WHO grade 3 or 4 IDH1-mutant astrocytomas showing loss of nuclear ATRX were present in the donors. The samples were drawn from NOA16, a multicentre, single-arm, open-label phase I trial in Germany that tested a mutant IDH1 peptide vaccine in humans for the first time. Genomic DNA for TCRB sequencing was isolated from EDTA blood with the DNeasy Blood and Tissue Kit.

Beyond this particular receptor, the publication reports: Pseudoprogression seemed to be unrelated to changes in the top peripheral T cell clonotypes found by TCRB sequencing. The authors stated that sample limitations prevented analyses of patient blood samples from being reproduced. Immune responses induced by the vaccine were seen in 90% to 95% of patients across multiple MHC alleles. PBMC samples for TCRB deep sequencing were selected based on availability.

Preparation of the library involved the immunoSEQ multiplex PCR assay. Rearranged TCR beta chain sequences were amplified using the hsTCRB Kit according to the manufacturer's protocol. Sequencing of TCRB libraries was carried out on an Illumina MiSeq. The original pipeline was this. Demultiplexing, trimming and gene mapping were performed with the kit vendor's proprietary platform. TCRdb took this table from immuneACCESS and kept in-frame rearrangements with V and J called. Such tables lack part of the clones; where checked against another copy, unresolved V genes explain under half of the gap, and the rest is unexplained. V, J and clone size are taken as reported in that table, and D and trimming were inferred from the DNA itself. The sample profile shows 60,000 to 65,000 clones; under 90% of them were found once. 3.5% to 5% of the sample comes from the top ten.

Recombination connected TRBV28 to TRBJ1-2; TRBD1 aligns with 12 central bases. The specimen was PBMCs, collected from a glioma patient whose treatment included an IDH1 peptide vaccine. The TCR comes from a man aged 30-40 years with glioma. CDR3 reads: CASSWDRGHGYGYTF. The nucleotides read TGTGCCAGCAGTTGGGACAGGGGGCACGGCTATGGCTACACCTTC.